This TCR beta chain is drawn from a study of T cell changes during pregnancy in multiple sclerosis. Sequenced by immunoSEQ multiplex PCR; TCRdb stores in-frame clones only, minus some. The table lists roughly 30,000 clones, about nine tenths of them singletons. Germline CDR1 reads MNHNY; CDR2 reads SVGAGI (reference sequence). The V end was cut by 9 bases, the J end by 7 bases, with 12 bases between. The CDR3 is made up of 11 amino acids. The source was CD8+ T cells from peripheral blood mononuclear cells, collected in the first trimester of pregnancy. The chain carries TRBV6-6 and TRBJ1-1; D may be TRBD1 (5 bases). The sequence came from a female donor with multiple sclerosis, enrolled in a pregnancy study. CDR3 sequence reads: CASPGHIEAFF. The CDR3 DNA sequence: TGTGCCAGTCCAGGACACATTGAAGCTTTCTTT.